The 23 T cell receptor beta chains listed next were all sequenced from one sample in a study of T cells in Graves' hyperthyroidism and ophthalmopathy (dated by TCRdb to about 2019). Library preparation employed multiplex PCR. TCRdb records Illumina HiSeq 2000 as the sequencer. The TCR beta CDR3 regions were amplified from RNA transcripts. The TCR CDR3 was subjected to a first round of RT-PCR using the HTBI primer set and the Qiagen OneStep RT-PCR kit. Using fastp trimming at Q25 and MiXCR clonotype assembly, TCRdb reanalyzed the public sequencing data and kept in-frame beta chains. CDR3 protein sequences are deduplicated, and each keeps its most common genes and DNA. The sample table lists about 320,000 distinct CDR3 sequences, 16% of them with a count of one. The top ten constitute roughly 33% of the sample. Sequencing was performed on blood. Receptor source: a man aged 25 to 45 with Graves' hyperthyroidism.

The sample holds many counts of this clonotype. The genes are TRBV30 and TRBJ2-5; 7 nucleotides agree with TRBD1. Germline V gene data show CDR1 as GTSNPN and CDR2 as SVGIG (reference sequence). V dropped 2 bases and J dropped 3; count of bases not matched to a gene: 9. This CDR3 spans 15 amino acids. CDR3 sequence: CAWSQSRGQKETQYF. The CDR3 DNA is TGTGCCTGGAGTCAGAGTAGGGGGCAGAAAGAGACCCAGTACTTC.

The count of this clonotype is one. This chain links TRBV20-1 with TRBJ2-7; TRBD1 agrees at 7 bases. V lost 3 bases and J lost 3; bases outside the gene matches: 5. From germline, CDR1 is DFQATT and CDR2 SNEGSKA (reference sequence). The CDR3 has 13 residues. CDR3 nucleotides: TGCAGTGCTAGGGGCCCAGGGGGCTACGAGCAGTACTTC. The encoded protein is CSARGPGGYEQYF.

V and J are TRBV6-6 and TRBJ2-3; 7 nucleotides align to TRBD1. J was trimmed by 12 bases and V by 0 bases; bases with no gene match: 9. There are 14 residues in the CDR3. Germline CDR1 reads MNHNY; CDR2 reads SVGAGI (reference sequence). The CDR3 nucleotides are TGTGCCAGCAGTTACTCTACGGGACAGAACCCCCAGTATTTT. Protein sequence: CASSYSTGQNPQYF.

This clonotype was counted between two and nine times. The chain couples TRBV18 to TRBJ2-7; D unresolved. The germline gives CDR1 KGHSH, CDR2 LQKENI. V was clipped by 3 bases and J by 3 bases, with 15 bases between them. The CDR3 spans 15 residues. CDR3 sequence reads: CASSPGNEAVYEQYF. The CDR3 DNA reads as TGTGCCAGCTCACCGGGGAACGAAGCCGTCTACGAGCAGTACTTC.

This clonotype was detected many times. V and J are TRBV6-1 and TRBJ2-1; 7 bases match TRBD1. CDR1 MNHNS and CDR2 SASEGT come from the germline V gene. The CDR3 is 13 residues long. V was clipped by 7 bases and J by 5 bases; unmatched bases: 5. The CDR3 DNA follows: TGTGCCAGCAAAGACAGGGTTGACAATGAGCAGTTCTTC. Amino acid sequence: CASKDRVDNEQFF.

V gene TRBV10-2 combines with J gene TRBJ2-2; no reliable D call. Deletions cut 4 bases from V and 1 base from J, with 10 bases between. The germline V gene encodes CDR1 WSHSY and CDR2 SAAADI. This CDR3 contains 15 residues. The CDR3 loop reads CASSGALLNTGELFF. The CDR3 DNA sequence: TGCGCCAGCAGTGGGGCGCTGTTGAACACCGGGGAGCTGTTTTTT.

Turning to this clonotype: A much larger clone differs from this one at a single base, so this may be a read error. This chain uses TRBV3-1 with TRBJ1-1; unclear D gene. CDR1 and CDR2 from the germline V gene are LGHDT and YNNKEL (reference sequence). The CDR3 length is 12 residues. Deletions cut 8 bases from V and 8 bases from J, with 15 bases between. DNA of the CDR3: TGTGCCAGCCGGAAACGAGAGGTCGAAGCTTTCTTT. Its translation: CASRKREVEAFF.

At least ten counts were recorded for this clonotype. V gene TRBV5-1 combines with J gene TRBJ2-1; D gene unclear. CDR1 and CDR2 from the germline V gene are SGHRS and YFSETQ. The CDR3 has 16 amino acids. The ends were cut back, 0 bases at V and 3 bases at J, with 13 bases in the middle. CDR3 residues: CASSLGPPQYYNEQFF. As DNA, the CDR3 is TGCGCCAGCAGCTTGGGCCCGCCCCAATACTACAATGAGCAGTTCTTC.

Only one count was recorded for this clonotype. A single base separates this from a much larger clone, so it may be a read error. The chain carries TRBV6-1 and TRBJ2-3; D remains ambiguous. Germline CDR1 reads MNHNS; CDR2 reads SASEGT. This CDR3 is 16 amino acids long. Trimming left V 3 bases short and J 7 bases short, with 20 bases between. DNA for the CDR3: TGTGCCAGCAGTGAGAGGCATGGGGTTTCCTTCAATACGCAGTATTTT. Amino acid sequence: CASSERHGVSFNTQYF.

This clonotype has a handful of counts. The gene calls are TRBV12-5 and TRBJ1-5; D is possibly TRBD1 (6 bases). CDR3 length equals 15 residues. V was cut by 5 bases and J by 6 bases, with 17 bases left in between. Germline V lookup: CDR1 LGHNT, CDR2 FRNRAP. CDR3 in DNA: TGTGCTAGTGGTCTTGGGGACACGGGGGTTCAGCCCCAGCATTTT. Translation gives CASGLGDTGVQPQHF.

This clonotype has a handful of counts. The rearrangement joins TRBV4-1 to TRBJ2-1, with a possible D match to TRBD1 (5 bases). V was shortened by 9 bases and J by 5 bases, with 11 bases between the two germline ends. The CDR3 extends over 12 amino acids. Germline loops: CDR1 MGHRA, CDR2 YSYEKL. The DNA of the CDR3 is TGCGCCAGGAGGACACGGGACAATGAGCAGTTCTTC. Translation: CARRTRDNEQFF.

This clonotype was observed a handful of times. The chain links TRBV7-9 to TRBJ2-1, with D perhaps TRBD2 (6 bases). The CDR3 length is 16 residues. Trimming left V 6 bases short and J 5 bases short, with 20 bases between. Germline assignment: CDR1 SEHNR and CDR2 FQNEAQ (reference sequence). The CDR3 DNA follows: TGTGCCAGCAGACACGCTAGCTGGAGGGGTCACAATGAGCAGTTCTTC. Its protein product is CASRHASWRGHNEQFF.

This clonotype appeared many times. The gene calls are TRBV2 and TRBJ2-5; 8 bases line up with TRBD1. J lost 4 bases, V lost 8 bases, and 12 bases had no gene match. Germline V gene lookup returns CDR1 SNHLY and CDR2 FYNNEI. The CDR3 runs to 15 residues. The CDR3 DNA is TGTGCCAGCCCAGGGGGCAGGGGGCTTGGAGAGACCCAGTACTTC. Its protein is CASPGGRGLGETQYF.

This clonotype was recorded at least ten times. This rearrangement joins TRBV4-2 to TRBJ2-5; TRBD2 matches 9 bases. Germline values: CDR1 LGHNA, CDR2 YNFKEQ. Unmatched junction bases numbered 2, after V lost 1 base and J lost 5 bases. CDR3 length: 14 residues. Here the CDR3 reads CASSQVTSGETQYF. The CDR3 nucleotides are TGTGCCAGCAGCCAAGTCACTAGCGGGGAGACCCAGTACTTC.

This clonotype occurred many times. The chain uses TRBV27 and TRBJ2-1; D perhaps matches TRBD2 (6 bases). This CDR3 region has 17 residues. Germline loops: CDR1 MNHEY, CDR2 SMNVEV (reference sequence). V lost 5 bases and J lost 7, with 24 bases in between. CDR3 loop: CASSPSFIATGRNEQFF. CDR3 DNA sequence: TGTGCCAGCAGTCCCTCCTTTATAGCTACGGGGAGGAATGAGCAGTTCTTC.

This sequence joins TRBV25-1 and TRBJ1-2; tentative D call: TRBD1 (5 bases). The CDR3 has 15 residues. Germline CDR1 is MGHDK and CDR2 is SYGVNS. Trimming took 5 bases from V and 8 from J, leaving 21 bases between them. For the CDR3, the DNA is TGTGCCAGCAGTACTCACAGGAATTTGGCGGTGGGCTACACCTTC. It codes for CASSTHRNLAVGYTF.

This clonotype was seen many times. The chain has TRBV6-2 or TRBV6-3 and TRBJ2-5; a possible D gene is TRBD2 (5 bases). Per germline, CDR1 MNHEY and CDR2 SVGEGT. V lost 6 bases, J lost 7 bases, and 18 bases lay in between. The CDR3 runs 14 residues. The CDR3 protein is CASSPTTVRGTQYF. The CDR3 DNA sequence: TGTGCCAGCAGCCCTACTACCGTCCGGGGGACCCAGTACTTC.

This clonotype was observed many times. The rearrangement joins TRBV5-1 to TRBJ1-1; D gene ambiguous. The germline V and J ends were trimmed by 0 bases and 11 bases, with 20 bases remaining between them. Germline V gene sequence: CDR1 SGHRS, CDR2 YFSETQ. The CDR3 totals 15 residues. CDR3 coding DNA: TGCGCCAGCAGCTTGGACCCGACCGGCGGGTCATTCGCTTTCTTT. Residues: CASSLDPTGGSFAFF.

This clonotype has ten or more counts. V usage is TRBV29-1 and J usage is TRBJ2-1, with D perhaps matching TRBD2 (6 bases). This CDR3 has 20 amino acids. Trimming cost V 0 bases and J 0 bases, with 24 bases left between them. Germline V CDR1 and CDR2: SQVTM, ANQGSEA. The CDR3 sequence is CSVEDPSSVERLFSYNEQFF. The CDR3 nucleotides are TGCAGCGTTGAAGATCCCTCTAGCGTAGAGAGACTATTCTCCTACAATGAGCAGTTCTTC.

This clonotype was counted at least ten times. The rearrangement links TRBV7-2 to TRBJ2-1; D gene uncertain. Deletions cut 2 bases from V and 2 bases from J, with 13 bases between. Germline CDR1 reads SGHTA; CDR2 reads FQGNSA. The CDR3 length is 16 residues. This CDR3 reads CASSLIPADPYNEQFF. CDR3 DNA: TGTGCCAGCAGCTTAATTCCCGCGGACCCCTACAATGAGCAGTTCTTC. Full variable domain (missing parts from reference TRBV7-2 and TRBJ2-1): GAGVSQSPSNKVTEKGKDVELRCDPISGHTALYWYRQSLGQGLEFLIYFQGNSAPDKSGLPSDRFSAERTGGSVSTLTIQRTQQEDSAVYLCASSLIPADPYNEQFFGPGTRLTVL.

This sequence joins TRBV5-1 and TRBJ2-1; 12 nucleotides match TRBD1. The CDR3 consists of 15 residues. The V and J ends lost 1 base and 12 bases, in that order; junction bases with no gene match: 8. Germline assignment: CDR1 SGHRS and CDR2 YFSETQ. The CDR3 DNA sequence: TGCGCCAGCAGCTTGATGGGACAGGGGGCCGACGGGCAGTTCTTC. Encoded protein: CASSLMGQGADGQFF. The full variable domain, its missing parts supplied by reference TRBV5-1 and TRBJ2-1, is KAGVTQTPRYLIKTRGQQVTLSCSPISGHRSVSWYQQTPGQGLQFLFEYFSETQRNKGNFPGRFSGRQFSNSRSEMNVSTLELGDSALYLCASSLMGQGADGQFFGPGTRLTVL.

The CDR3 spells CAIKRDRPYSGNTIYF. For the CDR3, the DNA is TGTGCCATCAAGAGGGACAGACCCTACTCTGGAAACACCATATATTTT. The rearrangement links TRBV10-3 to TRBJ1-3; 7 bases fit TRBD1. From germline, CDR1 is ENHRY and CDR2 SYGVKD. The CDR3 consists of 16 residues. With 7 bases clipped from V and 0 bases from J, the junction kept 9 bases outside the gene matches.

As to this clonotype: A much larger clone differs by one base, so this may be a read error. The genes are TRBV6-1 and TRBJ2-7; 8 bases agree with TRBD1. The CDR3 sequence is 14 residues long. CDR1 is MNHNS and CDR2 is SASEGT in the germline V gene. Trimming removed 3 bases from V and 5 bases from J; junction bases left unmatched: 6. CDR3 DNA sequence: TGTGCCAGCAGTGATCCGGGACAGGTCGACGAGCAGTACTTC. The encoded protein is CASSDPGQVDEQYF.